Below are 17 T cell receptor beta chains sequenced from a single sample in a study of blood T cells in healthy people across ages. Using a J-beta primer mix together with a sample-barcoded 5' primer, a second PCR was run for 7 to 11 cycles. Using its own MiXCR run on the 5' RACE reads, TCRdb lists one record per CDR3 protein. Among approximately 960,000 distinct CDR3 sequences listed, roughly 28% were seen once. The sample was also reused in another study, on T cells of mothers and their children.

Material: blood. Every receptor here comes from a woman aged 40 to 50 in good health.

This clonotype was recorded many times. The chain recombines TRBV25-1 with TRBJ2-1; TRBD1 agrees at 8 bases. In germline, CDR1 is MGHDK, CDR2 SYGVNS. Trimming removed 4 bases from V and 7 bases from J; junction bases left unmatched: 3. The length of the CDR3 is 13 residues. CDR3 DNA sequence: TGTGCCAGCAGTGGGACAGGGTGGAATGAGCAGTTCTTC. It codes for CASSGTGWNEQFF.

This clonotype has more than one count but fewer than ten. The rearrangement joins TRBV28 to TRBJ1-6, with D maybe TRBD1 (6 bases). Germline CDR1 is MDHEN and CDR2 is SYDVKM. CDR3 length: 14 amino acids. Trimming pared 5 bases from V and 10 bases from J, leaving 15 bases between. The CDR3 DNA follows: TGTGCCAGCAGTCCTCTCAGGGGACTGTCACCCCTCCACTTT. It is translated as CASSPLRGLSPLHF.

The count of this clonotype is one. CDR3: CASSHRDTQYF. The DNA of the CDR3 is TGTGCCAGCAGCCACAGAGATACGCAGTATTTT. The chain recombines TRBV7-2 with TRBJ2-3; D unresolved. The V and J ends lost 5 bases and 5 bases respectively, with 5 bases between them. Looked up from germline, CDR1 is SGHTA and CDR2 is FQGNSA. The CDR3 spans 11 residues.

This clonotype was seen just once. The genes are TRBV29-1 and TRBJ2-3; possible D gene TRBD2, 6 bases. Germline-derived CDR1 and CDR2 are SQVTM and ANQGSEA. This CDR3 is built from 17 residues. Trimming removed 0 bases from V and 1 base from J, with 17 bases in between. The CDR3 sequence: CSVEEVLRDDGTDTQYF. In nucleotides, the CDR3 is TGCAGCGTTGAAGAGGTTTTGCGGGATGATGGCACAGATACGCAGTATTTT.

The chain joins TRBV25-1 to TRBJ1-1; TRBD1 agrees at 10 bases. The CDR3 is made up of 14 amino acids. Trimming took 6 bases from V and 5 from J; bases not matched to a gene: 6. CDR1 and CDR2 (germline): MGHDK, SYGVNS. The CDR3 coding sequence is TGTGCCAGCAGGGAGACAGGGGGCAGGACTGAAGCTTTCTTT. Amino acids: CASRETGGRTEAFF.

As for this clonotype: This may come from a read error, since a much larger clone is one base off. The chain has TRBV20-1 and TRBJ2-1; 7 nucleotides align to TRBD2. Trimming took 7 bases from V and 12 from J; bases not matched to a gene: 21. This CDR3 comprises 15 residues. The V gene's germline CDR1 is DFQATT and CDR2 SNEGSKA (reference sequence). This CDR3 reads CSVASAGSSFYGQFF. The CDR3 DNA is TGCAGTGTCGCTTCAGCGGGGAGTTCATTTTATGGGCAGTTCTTC.

The chain employs TRBV7-9 and TRBJ1-1, with 7 bases identical to TRBD1. This CDR3 contains 15 residues. CDR1 SEHNR and CDR2 FQNEAQ come from the germline V gene (reference sequence). V was pared by 5 bases and J by 0 bases, with 6 bases of the junction left unmatched. In nucleotides, the CDR3 is TGTGCCAGCAGCGGAGACAGGGACATGAACACTGAAGCTTTCTTT. Translating gives CASSGDRDMNTEAFF.

Note on this clonotype: One junction end does not reproduce the germline sequence, and a read error may be involved. This chain links TRBV9 with TRBJ2-3, with 7 bases lining up with TRBD1. The CDR3 contains 17 residues. In germline, CDR1 is SGDLS, CDR2 YYNGEE. CDR3 DNA sequence: TGTGCCCGCAGCCCCCCATCCGGGGACAGCCACACAGATACGCAGTATTTT. The encoded protein is CARSPPSGDSHTDTQYF. Drawing the rest from reference TRBV9 and TRBJ2-3, the complete variable domain is DSGVTQTPKHLITATGQRVTLRCSPRSGDLSVYWYQQSLDQGLQFLIQYYNGEERAKGNILERFSAQQFPDLHSELNLSSLELGDSALYFCARSPPSGDSHTDTQYFGPGTRLTVL.

This clonotype was detected a few times. The genes are TRBV10-2 and TRBJ2-3; 15 positions agree with TRBD2. V shed 5 bases, J shed 2 bases, and the junction held 8 bases outside the gene matches. Germline values: CDR1 WSHSY, CDR2 SAAADI. This CDR3 region has 18 residues. The CDR3 sequence is CASSLTRTSGGATDTQYF. The CDR3 nucleotides are TGCGCCAGCAGTCTTACCCGGACTAGCGGGGGGGCCACAGATACGCAGTATTTT.

This clonotype has at least ten counts. This chain links TRBV4-3 with TRBJ2-5; D is perhaps TRBD2 (6 bases). Between the trimmed V and J ends, which lost 2 bases and 0 bases, there was a span of 10 bases. CDR1 is LGHNA and CDR2 is YSLEER in the germline V gene. The CDR3 has 15 residues. CDR3 nucleotides: TGCGCCAGCAGCCAACAGCGGGCGGACCAAGAGACCCAGTACTTC. It encodes CASSQQRADQETQYF.

The CDR3 nucleotides are TGTGCCAGCAGTTTTAAACCGGGACAGGGGTATAATCAGCCCCAGCATTTT. Amino acids: CASSFKPGQGYNQPQHF. The gene calls are TRBV28 and TRBJ1-5, with 10 nucleotides matching TRBD1. The germline gives CDR1 MDHEN, CDR2 SYDVKM. J lost 4 bases, V lost 3 bases, and 9 bases had no gene match. The CDR3 is 17 residues long.

A remark on this clonotype: The junction and the germline gene differ at one end; a read error may be behind it. This rearrangement joins TRBV7-2 to TRBJ1-2, with a tentative D call TRBD1 (5 bases). The CDR3 consists of 13 residues. Germline CDR1 and CDR2: SGHTA and FQGNSA. The DNA of the CDR3 is TGTGTCAGCAGCCGGGACGGGAACTATGGCTACACCTTC. It is translated as CVSSRDGNYGYTF.

The chain uses TRBV9 and TRBJ2-7, with 9 bases that match TRBD1. Germline loops: CDR1 SGDLS, CDR2 YYNGEE. Losses at the gene ends were 3 bases for V and 3 bases for J; bases not matched to a gene: 4. The CDR3 totals 14 residues. Here the CDR3 DNA reads TGTGCCAGCAGCGGAGACAGGGGGAACTACGAGCAGTACTTC. Translated, it gives CASSGDRGNYEQYF.

This clonotype was found a few times. J is TRBJ2-3 and V is TRBV7-2; D perhaps matches TRBD2 (5 bases). Looked up from germline, CDR1 is SGHTA and CDR2 is FQGNSA. CDR3 length: 17 amino acids. V gave up 3 bases and J gave up 5 bases, with 21 bases separating them. CDR3 in DNA: TGTGCCAGCAGCTTTACTCCGCTACCGGGGTCGGGAGATACGCAGTATTTT. Protein product: CASSFTPLPGSGDTQYF.

The count of this clonotype is one. The chain carries TRBV5-1 and TRBJ1-1; D is perhaps TRBD1 (5 bases). With 5 bases removed from V and 0 bases from J, the gap between germline ends came to 8 bases. This CDR3 contains 13 residues. The germline CDR1 and CDR2 sequences are SGHRS and YFSETQ. The CDR3 is CASRRGVNTEAFF. The CDR3 DNA follows: TGCGCCAGCAGACGAGGGGTGAACACTGAAGCTTTCTTT.

Comments on this clonotype: At one end, the junction sequence differs from germline, possibly due to a read error. The chain is built from TRBV20-1 and TRBJ1-2; unclear D gene. The germline V gene has CDR1 DFQATT and CDR2 SNEGSKA (reference sequence). The CDR3 spans 11 residues. The CDR3 loop reads CSAERSDGHTF. The CDR3 bases are TGCAGTGCCGAGAGGAGTGATGGCCACACCTTC.

The rearrangement uses TRBV20-1 and TRBJ1-6; D not resolved. The V gene lost 7 bases and the J gene lost 7 bases, with 14 bases spanning the gap. Per the germline V gene, CDR1 is DFQATT and CDR2 is SNEGSKA (reference sequence). This CDR3 comprises 13 residues. The DNA for the CDR3 is TGCAGTGTTTCCGAAACTGAAAATTCACCCCTCCACTTT. It codes for CSVSETENSPLHF.